Following are 8 T cell receptor beta chains from one sample sequenced in a study of T cells after yellow fever vaccination. Via MiXCR, TCRdb re-called the 5' RACE reads, giving one row per CDR3 protein. The table records just under 600,000 distinct CDR3 sequences, 13% of them present only once. Sequenced here: PBMCs, sampled on the day of the yellow fever booster vaccination. The receptors come from a man aged 25 to 45 who received the YFV17D yellow fever vaccine.

DNA of the CDR3: TGCAGTGCTATGACCGGGACGGCGAGCGACGAGCAGTACTTC. This sequence encodes CSAMTGTASDEQYF. The chain employs TRBV20-1 and TRBJ2-7; D is possibly TRBD1 or TRBD2 (5 bases each). Trimming removed 4 bases from V and 5 bases from J, with 18 bases in between. The CDR3 contains 14 residues. The germline V gene has CDR1 DFQATT and CDR2 SNEGSKA (reference sequence).

This sequence joins TRBV6-1 and TRBJ2-1; 9 bases match TRBD1. CDR3 length equals 15 residues. Per germline, CDR1 MNHNS and CDR2 SASEGT. Losses at the gene ends were 6 bases for V and 5 bases for J; bases not matched to a gene: 8. In nucleotides, the CDR3 is TGTGCCAGCAGCCTGGAAGGGACAGGGAACAATGAGCAGTTCTTC. Translation: CASSLEGTGNNEQFF.

This clonotype was counted between two and nine times. The V and J genes are TRBV5-6 and TRBJ2-7, with 11 positions matching TRBD2. With 3 bases clipped from V and 3 bases from J, the junction kept 2 bases outside the gene matches. Germline CDR1 is SGHDT and CDR2 is YYEEEE. The CDR3 is 14 amino acids. CDR3: CASSWGTSGYEQYF. CDR3 in DNA: TGTGCCAGCAGCTGGGGGACTAGCGGCTACGAGCAGTACTTC.

This clonotype has a handful of counts. The chain employs TRBV2 and TRBJ1-3; 8 bases are a match to TRBD1. After removal of 5 bases from V and 2 bases from J, the junction contained 5 bases not matched to a gene. The CDR3 spans 15 residues. CDR1 is SNHLY and CDR2 is FYNNEI in the germline V gene. The chain's CDR3 is CASSIGQGTGNTIYF. CDR3 coding DNA: TGTGCCAGCAGTATTGGACAGGGAACTGGAAACACCATATATTTT. Supplemented by reference TRBV2 and TRBJ1-3, the full variable domain reads EPEVTQTPSHQVTQMGQEVILRCVPISNHLYFYWYRQILGQKVEFLVSFYNNEISEKSEIFDDQFSVERPDGSNFTLKIRSTKLEDSAMYFCASSIGQGTGNTIYFGEGSWLTVV.

This clonotype has just a few counts. This chain links TRBV12-3 or TRBV12-4 with TRBJ2-1; 7 bases match TRBD2. J was trimmed by 6 bases and V by 2 bases; bases with no gene match: 4. The CDR3 is 14 amino acids. Written as DNA, the CDR3 is TGTGCCAGCAGTTTACTCGGGAGGAGCAATGAGCAGTTCTTC. Its protein product is CASSLLGRSNEQFF.

The rearrangement joins TRBV7-6 to TRBJ2-3; 15 positions agree with TRBD2. Germline values: CDR1 SGHVS, CDR2 FNYEAQ. The V gene end was trimmed by 4 bases and the J gene end by 2 bases; junction bases not matched to a gene: 7. This CDR3 has 18 amino acids. CDR3: CASSSRGTSGRYTDTQYF. The CDR3 region has the DNA TGTGCCAGCAGCTCCCGGGGGACTAGCGGGAGGTACACAGATACGCAGTATTTT.

The V call is TRBV7-9, the J call TRBJ1-3; D uncertain. Trimming removed 0 bases from V and 2 bases from J, with 8 bases in between. The germline V gene encodes CDR1 SEHNR and CDR2 FQNEAQ (reference sequence). The CDR3 totals 15 residues. The CDR3, as DNA: TGTGCCAGCAGCTTAGCCCCCAGCCCTGGAAACACCATATATTTT. It translates to CASSLAPSPGNTIYF.

In its sample, this clonotype was seen a few times. This chain connects TRBV14 to TRBJ2-1; 7 bases agree with TRBD2. Germline CDR1 reads SGHDN; CDR2 reads FVKESK. The V and J ends lost 7 bases and 9 bases, in that order; junction bases with no gene match: 9. The CDR3 loop spans 13 amino acids. The CDR3 DNA sequence: TGTGCCAGCACTGGACGAGCGGGAAGTGAGCAGTTCTTC. Protein product: CASTGRAGSEQFF.